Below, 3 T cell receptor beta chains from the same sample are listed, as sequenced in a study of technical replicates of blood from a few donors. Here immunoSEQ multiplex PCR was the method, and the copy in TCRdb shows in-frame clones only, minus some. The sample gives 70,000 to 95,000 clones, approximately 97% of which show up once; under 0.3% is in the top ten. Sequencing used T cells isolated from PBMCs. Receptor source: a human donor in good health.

The CDR3: CASSLGSVGLTGYEQYF. The CDR3 region has the DNA TGCGCCAGCAGCTTGGGATCCGTCGGCCTGACAGGCTACGAGCAGTACTTC. The J gene is TRBJ2-7, the V gene TRBV5-1, with D possibly matching TRBD1 (6 bases). V was pared by 0 bases and J by 3 bases, with 19 bases between. Germline CDR1 is SGHRS and CDR2 is YFSETQ. The CDR3 consists of 17 residues.

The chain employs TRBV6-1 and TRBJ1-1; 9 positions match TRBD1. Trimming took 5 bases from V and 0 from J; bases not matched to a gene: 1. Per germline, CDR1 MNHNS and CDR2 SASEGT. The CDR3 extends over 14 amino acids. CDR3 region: CASSWTGVNTEAFF. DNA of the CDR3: TGTGCCAGCAGTTGGACAGGGGTGAACACTGAAGCTTTCTTT.

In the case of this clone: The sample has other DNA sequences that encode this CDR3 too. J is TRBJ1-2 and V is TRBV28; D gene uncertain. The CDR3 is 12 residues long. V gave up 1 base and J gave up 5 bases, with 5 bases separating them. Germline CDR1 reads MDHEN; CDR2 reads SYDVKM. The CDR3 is CASSLSDYGYTF. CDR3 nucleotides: TGTGCCAGCAGTTTATCAGATTATGGCTACACCTTC.